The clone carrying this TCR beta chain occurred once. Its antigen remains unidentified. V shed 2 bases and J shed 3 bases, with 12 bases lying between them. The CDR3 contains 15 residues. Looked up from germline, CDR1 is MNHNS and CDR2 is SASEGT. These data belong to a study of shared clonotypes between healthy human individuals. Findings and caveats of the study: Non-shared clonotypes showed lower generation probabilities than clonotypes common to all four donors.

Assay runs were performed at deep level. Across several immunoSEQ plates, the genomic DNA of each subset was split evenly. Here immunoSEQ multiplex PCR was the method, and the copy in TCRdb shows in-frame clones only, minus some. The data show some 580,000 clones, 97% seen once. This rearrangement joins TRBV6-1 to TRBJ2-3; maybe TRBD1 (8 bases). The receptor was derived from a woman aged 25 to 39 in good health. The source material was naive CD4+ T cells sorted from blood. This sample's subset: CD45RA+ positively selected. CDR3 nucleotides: TGTGCCAGCAGTGAACTACAGGGGGGGACAGATACGCAGTATTTT. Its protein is CASSELQGGTDTQYF.